This T cell receptor beta chain was captured by sequencing in a study of T-cell reconstitution after alpha-beta-depleted transplantation in children. Unique molecular identifiers were used in preparing the TCRbeta library. TCRdb re-called the PCR reads through MiXCR, storing one row per CDR3 protein. This sample carries fewer than 90,000 distinct CDR3 sequences, about 7% of them seen once, and the ten largest clones take approximately 2.3%. V was trimmed by 2 bases and J by 1 base, leaving 11 bases between them. The CDR3 totals 15 residues. Germline V gives CDR1 SGHVS, CDR2 FQNEAQ. The sample here was PBMCs from the stem cell graft donor, taken from the stem cell graft. This clonotype originated in a human donor who donated a stem cell graft to a child with acute lymphoblastic leukemia. V and J are TRBV7-8 and TRBJ1-1, with unresolved D. CDR3 coding DNA: TGTGCCAGCAGCTTATACGGGGAGTCGAACACTGAAGCTTTCTTT. As protein: CASSLYGESNTEAFF. The variable domain in full, with the rest retrieved from reference TRBV7-8 and TRBJ1-1, is GAGVSQSPRYKVAKRGQDVALRCDPISGHVSLFWYQQALGQGPEFLTYFQNEAQLDKSGLPSDRFFAERPEGSVSTLKIQRTQQEDSAVYLCASSLYGESNTEAFFGQGTRLTVV.